The sequence of this T cell receptor (beta chain) was determined in a study of blood T cell repertoires in COVID-19. Study summary: The United States, Italy and Spain were the sources of the acute and convalescent COVID-19 samples. The analysed material was cDNA or gDNA that came from T cells, B-cell-depleted T cells, or PBMCs.

Either two negative PCRs, clearance, or symptom resolution qualified Cohort 3 donors as recovered. Original processing methods: The authors estimated nucleated cell counts from reference gene primer amplification. Sequenced by immunoSEQ multiplex PCR; TCRdb stores in-frame clones only, minus some. Clone size and the V and J calls come from that table; the DNA yielded D and trimming. This table has 200,000 to 250,000 clones, more than 70% appearing once. The CDR3 consists of 15 residues. The V gene end was trimmed by 4 bases and the J gene end by 3 bases; junction bases not matched to a gene: 6. CDR1 is SGDLS and CDR2 is YYNGEE in the germline V gene.

The sequenced sample was PBMCs or T cells enriched from blood (not recorded which). The genes are TRBV9 and TRBJ2-5, with TRBD2 matching 10 bases. The clonotype was recovered from a woman aged 50 to 60 who had recovered from COVID-19. The CDR3 DNA is TGTGCCAGCAGCATAGCGGGGGGACTAAAAGAGACCCAGTACTTC. Translation: CASSIAGGLKETQYF.